The 14 T cell receptor beta chains below come from one sample, sequenced in a study of vaccination effects on CD4 cells after COVID-19. An approximately 10-day culture period preceded the isolation of CD4+ T cells. TCRdb keeps only in-frame clones here, not all; method: immunoSEQ multiplex PCR. The data hold about 66,000 clones, with about 72% observed a single time. No cognate antigen is known for these TCRs. This specimen consisted of CD4+ T cells from PBMCs cultured without peptide, obtained before COVID-19 vaccination. The receptors were sampled from a human donor who had a prior SARS-CoV-2 infection.

This chain uses TRBV20-1 with TRBJ2-1; the match to TRBD2 covers 9 bases. The junction had 6 bases not matched to a gene; V was cut back by 3 bases and J by 0 bases. The CDR3 runs to 16 residues. Looked up from germline, CDR1 is DFQATT and CDR2 is SNEGSKA (reference sequence). The CDR3 loop reads CSASSGSSSSYNEQFF. The CDR3 coding sequence is TGCAGTGCTAGTAGCGGGAGCAGTAGCTCCTACAATGAGCAGTTCTTC.

The table lists this clone with a few counts. The chain combines TRBV5-1 with TRBJ2-7; D gene uncertain. The V end lost 3 bases, the J end lost 6 bases, and 13 bases lay between the germline ends. The CDR3 loop spans 13 amino acids. From germline, CDR1 is SGHRS and CDR2 YFSETQ. CDR3 sequence: CASSYNPGGEQYF. CDR3 nucleotide sequence: TGCGCCAGCAGCTACAATCCTGGCGGCGAGCAGTACTTC.

CDR3 nucleotides: TGTGCCAGCTCACTCGGACCGGGACAGTCCTATGGCTACACCTTC. This sequence encodes CASSLGPGQSYGYTF. The genes are TRBV18 and TRBJ1-2; 7 positions agree with TRBD1. The germline V gene has CDR1 KGHSH and CDR2 LQKENI. This CDR3 is 15 amino acids long. With V trimmed by 4 bases and J by 4 bases, 9 bases remained unmatched.

Here the CDR3 reads CASSLDVRYYGYTF. The CDR3 DNA is TGTGCCAGCAGCCTAGACGTGCGATACTATGGCTACACCTTC. The chain carries TRBV11-1 and TRBJ1-2; D gene ambiguous. Trimming shortened V by 5 bases and J by 3 bases, and 13 bases separated the two germline ends. CDR1 is SGHAT and CDR2 is FQDESV in the germline V gene (reference sequence). The CDR3 runs to 14 residues. The full variable domain, in which reference TRBV11-1 and TRBJ1-2 provide the parts outside the CDR3, is EAEVAQSPRYKITEKSQAVAFWCDPISGHATLYWYRQILGQGPELLVQFQDESVVDDSQLPKDRFSAERLKGVDSTLKIQPAELGDSAMYLCASSLDVRYYGYTFGSGTRLTVV.

The chain recombines TRBV2 with TRBJ1-2, with D perhaps TRBD1 (5 bases). V was clipped by 0 bases and J by 8 bases, with 16 bases between them. Germline V CDR1 and CDR2: SNHLY, FYNNEI. This CDR3 is 15 amino acids long. The CDR3 spells CASSEARARAWGYTF. Here the CDR3 DNA reads TGTGCCAGCAGTGAAGCCCGCGCCAGGGCTTGGGGCTACACCTTC.

This clone occurred once. This chain uses TRBV6-5 with TRBJ1-1, with D unresolved. Germline assignment: CDR1 MNHEY and CDR2 SVGAGI. The CDR3 loop spans 15 amino acids. Trimming took off 6 bases at V and 0 bases at J, with 14 bases between the two ends. This CDR3 reads CASSPNRVLNTEAFF. CDR3 sequence (DNA): TGTGCCAGCAGCCCCAACCGAGTGCTGAACACTGAAGCTTTCTTT.

V is TRBV6-6 and J is TRBJ1-4; no clear D gene. The CDR3 has 14 residues. Deletions cut 6 bases from V and 1 base from J, with 9 bases between. The germline CDR1 and CDR2 sequences are MNHNY and SVGAGI (reference sequence). The CDR3 protein is CASSWRGTNEKLFF. CDR3 sequence (DNA): TGTGCCAGCAGCTGGCGAGGAACTAATGAAAAACTGTTTTTT.

The CDR3 region has the DNA TGTGCCAGCAGCCAAACGGGACTAGCGGTAGCCAAAAACATTCAGTACTTC. It codes for CASSQTGLAVAKNIQYF. V and J are TRBV7-2 and TRBJ2-4, with 11 bases that match TRBD2. Trimming cost V 5 bases and J 0 bases; bases outside gene matches: 6. CDR1 SGHTA and CDR2 FQGNSA come from the germline V gene. This CDR3 is 17 amino acids long.

This chain uses TRBV5-1 with TRBJ2-3, with a possible D match to TRBD2 (6 bases). V gave up 4 bases and J gave up 1 base, with 19 bases separating them. CDR1 is SGHRS, CDR2 YFSETQ, per germline. The CDR3 contains 17 residues. Here the CDR3 reads CASSPSTVGGGTDTQYF. The CDR3 DNA sequence: TGCGCCAGCAGCCCCTCGACGGTAGGCGGGGGCACAGATACGCAGTATTTT.

V and J are TRBV6-5 and TRBJ2-3; 11 positions match TRBD2. V was clipped by 2 bases and J by 7 bases; unmatched bases: 5. The CDR3 runs to 15 residues. From germline, CDR1 is MNHEY and CDR2 SVGAGI. The CDR3 region has the DNA TGTGCCAGCAGTTACCGAGGACTAGCGGGTAATACGCAGTATTTT. This sequence encodes CASSYRGLAGNTQYF.

In nucleotides, the CDR3 is TGTGCCAGTAGACCAGTGGAGGACAACCAAGAGACCCAGTACTTC. It is translated as CASRPVEDNQETQYF. This chain links TRBV19 with TRBJ2-5; D is tentatively TRBD1 or TRBD2 (5 bases each). Germline values: CDR1 LNHDA, CDR2 SQIVND (reference sequence). This CDR3 is 15 amino acids long. V lost 6 bases to trimming and J lost 0 bases, with 14 bases between them.

This clone was picked up a small number of times. The V call is TRBV7-6, the J call TRBJ1-6, with D unresolved. CDR1 and CDR2 from the germline V gene are SGHVS and FNYEAQ. Between the trimmed V and J ends, which lost 5 bases and 0 bases, there was a span of 11 bases. This CDR3 is built from 16 residues. This CDR3 reads CASSPKLSSYNSPLHF. The DNA of the CDR3 is TGTGCCAGCAGCCCTAAACTGAGCTCCTATAATTCACCCCTCCACTTT.

With respect to this clone: Other DNA sequences in the sample encode the same CDR3. The gene calls are TRBV5-1 and TRBJ2-5; 7 nucleotides agree with TRBD1. CDR3 size: 14 residues. Germline CDR1 SGHRS, CDR2 YFSETQ. Trimming took 1 base from V and 4 from J; bases not matched to a gene: 4. DNA for the CDR3: TGCGCCAGCAGCTTGAGTCCAGGGGGAGAGACCCAGTACTTC. This translates into CASSLSPGGETQYF. Together with reference TRBV5-1 and TRBJ2-5, the CDR3 gives the full variable domain: KAGVTQTPRYLIKTRGQQVTLSCSPISGHRSVSWYQQTPGQGLQFLFEYFSETQRNKGNFPGRFSGRQFSNSRSEMNVSTLELGDSALYLCASSLSPGGETQYFGPGTRLLVL.

The rearrangement joins TRBV5-4 to TRBJ2-3; TRBD2 matches at 8 bases. Germline V gene sequence: CDR1 SGHNT, CDR2 YYREEE (reference sequence). The CDR3 sequence is 15 residues long. The trim removed 4 bases at V and 5 bases at J, leaving 9 bases unmatched. The CDR3 region is CASSTGGAQRDTQYF. The CDR3, as DNA: TGTGCCAGCAGCACGGGGGGGGCGCAACGAGATACGCAGTATTTT.